Below are 9 T cell receptor beta chains sequenced from a single sample in a study of T cell responses to AZD1222 COVID-19 vaccine. Assay used: immunoSEQ multiplex PCR; TCRdb lists only in-frame clones, some missing. The table records approximately 50,000 clones, 65% to 80% of them present only once. The material sequenced was peripheral blood, taken on day 0 of AZD1222 vaccination. The receptors were gathered from an adult in good health.

The chain has TRBV5-1 and TRBJ2-5, with 8 bases that match TRBD1. The CDR3 is 15 amino acids. Per the germline V gene, CDR1 is SGHRS and CDR2 is YFSETQ. V lost 0 bases to trimming and J lost 4 bases; unmatched junction nucleotides: 5. The DNA for the CDR3 is TGCGCCAGCAGCTTGGGTTCGCAGGGGGCAGAGACCCAGTACTTC. It specifies CASSLGSQGAETQYF.

This clone came up once. V and J are TRBV5-1 and TRBJ2-3; D perhaps matches TRBD1 (6 bases). The ends were cut back, 0 bases at V and 6 bases at J, with 11 bases in the middle. The length of the CDR3 is 14 residues. Germline CDR1 is SGHRS and CDR2 is YFSETQ. The CDR3 sequence: CASSLGQDSDTQYF. For the CDR3, the DNA is TGCGCCAGCAGCTTGGGACAGGATTCTGATACGCAGTATTTT.

The chain recombines TRBV19 with TRBJ2-3; 7 nucleotides line up with TRBD1. Germline V gives CDR1 LNHDA, CDR2 SQIVND (reference sequence). The length of the CDR3 is 13 residues. The trim removed 8 bases at V and 4 bases at J, leaving 6 bases unmatched. The CDR3 sequence: CASGRGNSDTQYF. In DNA form, the CDR3 reads TGTGCCAGTGGCAGGGGGAATTCAGATACGCAGTATTTT.

The chain joins TRBV5-4 to TRBJ1-2; 9 positions match TRBD1. Germline trimming cut 1 base from V and 8 bases from J; bases unmatched to any gene: 6. This CDR3 spans 14 amino acids. Germline values: CDR1 SGHNT, CDR2 YYREEE (reference sequence). The CDR3 sequence: CASSLSGTGLGYTF. The CDR3 region has the DNA TGTGCCAGCAGCTTGTCCGGGACAGGGTTAGGCTACACCTTC.

The chain has TRBV29-1 and TRBJ1-6; D may be TRBD1 (6 bases). This CDR3 region has 15 residues. CDR1 is SQVTM, CDR2 ANQGSEA, per germline. V was shortened by 4 bases and J by 7 bases, with 17 bases between the two germline ends. In nucleotides, the CDR3 is TGCAGCGTTGCCGGGGGCGCCGATTCAAATTCACCCCTCCACTTT. It codes for CSVAGGADSNSPLHF.

J is TRBJ1-6 and V is TRBV9; no firm D call. Trimming removed 0 bases at V and 1 base at J, with 5 bases between. The CDR3 is 15 residues long. Germline V lookup: CDR1 SGDLS, CDR2 YYNGEE. The CDR3 DNA follows: TGTGCCAGCAGCGTAGGGGATTCCTATAATTCACCCCTCCACTTT. This translates into CASSVGDSYNSPLHF.

The chain has TRBV6-1 and TRBJ1-2; D gene ambiguous. V was trimmed by 2 bases and J by 8 bases, leaving 18 bases between them. Germline V lookup: CDR1 MNHNS, CDR2 SASEGT. The CDR3 runs 15 residues. This CDR3 is CASSESHGLVGGYTF. CDR3 coding DNA: TGTGCCAGCAGTGAATCCCACGGCCTCGTGGGCGGCTACACCTTC.

The sample holds one count of this clone. V usage is TRBV28 and J usage is TRBJ2-1, with 8 bases lining up with TRBD2. The CDR3 runs to 14 residues. The germline V gene has CDR1 MDHEN and CDR2 SYDVKM. V was pared by 6 bases and J by 5 bases, with 6 bases of the junction left unmatched. In DNA form, the CDR3 reads TGTGCCAGCAGCGTCGGGACTAGTCACAATGAGCAGTTCTTC. Its protein product is CASSVGTSHNEQFF.

The CDR3 bases are TGTGCCAGCAGCTTAGTTGCTTGCCGCCTATTTCGTGGAGGCAATGAGCAGTTCTTC. It encodes CASSLVACRLFRGGNEQFF. This chain uses TRBV11-3 with TRBJ2-1; possibly TRBD2 for D (5 bases). V was clipped by 1 base and J by 6 bases, with 25 bases between them. The CDR3 has 19 amino acids. The germline V gene encodes CDR1 SGHNT and CDR2 YENEEA.